Given below is one T cell receptor (beta chain) in context. Antigen unknown. These data are taken from a study of Graves' ophthalmopathy and Graves' hyperthyroidism. Study outcomes and limitations: Both an approximately 70% sensitivity and an approximately 72% specificity characterized the model's predictions of ophthalmopathy progression. Between ophthalmopathy and stable hyperthyroidism, a 13-signature model drew a separation with around 90% sensitivity and about 80% specificity.

This CDR3 has 19 residues. Per the germline V gene, CDR1 is MNHEY and CDR2 is SVGEGT. Trimming removed 2 bases at V and 6 bases at J, with 28 bases between. The authors amplified TCR beta CDR3 regions from RNA transcripts. An initial RT-PCR round employing HTBI primers preceded a second-round multiplex PCR. TCRdb processed the multiplex PCR reads anew with MiXCR; each CDR3 protein has one entry. The table lists a few hundred thousand distinct CDR3 sequences, roughly 20% of them singletons. The TCR sequence derives from a woman aged 18-29 years with stable Graves' hyperthyroidism. The rearrangement links TRBV6-2 or TRBV6-3 to TRBJ1-1; D is possibly TRBD1 (5 bases). The sample consisted of peripheral blood. The CDR3 nucleotides are TGTGCCAGCAGTTACGACCGACCGGGACGCACCACAATAGCGGCTGAAGCTTTCTTT. This sequence encodes CASSYDRPGRTTIAAEAFF.